This TCR beta chain came from a study of blood T cell repertoires in COVID-19. The table came from immunoSEQ multiplex PCR; TCRdb's copy has only in-frame clones and leaves some out. Here the sample spans some 300,000 clones, about 87% being singletons. Sequencing was carried out using peripheral blood. The receptor was derived from a woman in her 50s with COVID-19, enrolled during active disease.

In DNA form, the CDR3 reads TGTGCCAGCAGCCCATCCTCAGGGTCAGATACGCAGTATTTT. Translated, it gives CASSPSSGSDTQYF. This chain uses TRBV7-6 with TRBJ2-3; possible D gene TRBD1, 5 bases. The CDR3 loop spans 14 amino acids. The germline gives CDR1 SGHVS, CDR2 FNYEAQ. V was pared by 5 bases and J by 4 bases, with 13 bases between.